These 24 T cell receptor beta chains were sequenced from one sample in a study of memory B cells and T cells in multiple sclerosis. The antigens of these receptors remain unknown. Here immunoSEQ multiplex PCR was the method, and the copy in TCRdb shows in-frame clones only, minus some. The sample has 46,000 or so clones, roughly 80% seen once. CFSE-dim autoproliferating and CFSE-high non-proliferating T cells from unstimulated culture were sequenced separately. Cultures began with 45 million to 50 million CFSE-labeled PBMCs, unstimulated for roughly seven days, with replicate wells pooled. Material: PBMCs from blood kept in culture. Receptors were obtained from a human donor with multiple sclerosis.

The gene calls are TRBV15 and TRBJ1-2, with 9 bases fitting TRBD1. V shed 0 bases, J shed 6 bases, and the junction held 8 bases outside the gene matches. The CDR3 spans 16 residues. The germline V gene encodes CDR1 LNHNV and CDR2 YYDKDF (reference sequence). CDR3 sequence (DNA): TGTGCCACCAGCAGAGATCAAACAGGGGGCGTACATGGCTACACCTTC. It specifies CATSRDQTGGVHGYTF. Filled out from reference TRBV15 and TRBJ1-2, the complete variable domain reads DAMVIQNPRYQVTQFGKPVTLSCSQTLNHNVMYWYQQKSSQAPKLLFHYYDKDFNNEADTPDNFQSRRPNTSFCFLDIRSPGLGDTAMYLCATSRDQTGGVHGYTFGSGTRLTVV.

The chain combines TRBV5-8 with TRBJ1-2, with TRBD1 identical over 7 bases. The CDR3 loop spans 15 amino acids. Trimming cost V 3 bases and J 6 bases; bases outside gene matches: 11. Germline V gives CDR1 SGHTS, CDR2 YDEGEE. The CDR3 loop is CASSSTGVPGNGYTF. Written as DNA, the CDR3 is TGTGCCAGCAGCTCAACAGGGGTCCCCGGTAATGGCTACACCTTC.

This clone was seen just once. The rearrangement joins TRBV7-2 to TRBJ1-2; the match to TRBD1 covers 7 bases. After removal of 5 bases from V and 0 bases from J, the junction contained 6 bases not matched to a gene. This CDR3 has 15 residues. CDR1 and CDR2 (germline): SGHTA, FQGNSA. DNA of the CDR3: TGTGCCAGCAGCCAATACAGGGGACCTAACTATGGCTACACCTTC. Its translation: CASSQYRGPNYGYTF.

The V and J genes are TRBV11-3 and TRBJ2-3; 8 positions match TRBD2. Germline assignment: CDR1 SGHNT and CDR2 YENEEA. The V segment lost 1 base and the J segment 3 bases; nucleotides outside the gene matches: 3. The CDR3 loop spans 15 amino acids. The CDR3 DNA follows: TGTGCCAGCAGCTTAGCCGGGGGGGGAACAGATACGCAGTATTTT. Encoded protein: CASSLAGGGTDTQYF.

The rearrangement joins TRBV10-3 to TRBJ1-5, with 9 bases lining up with TRBD1. The CDR3 covers 17 residues. Germline V lookup: CDR1 ENHRY, CDR2 SYGVKD. Germline trimming cut 0 bases from V and 6 bases from J; bases unmatched to any gene: 9. CDR3 sequence reads: CAISESKGQGSFQPQHF. The CDR3 DNA reads as TGTGCCATCAGTGAGTCGAAAGGACAGGGGTCGTTTCAGCCCCAGCATTTT.

This chain uses TRBV5-1 with TRBJ2-2, with D possibly being TRBD2 (6 bases). Trimming shortened V by 4 bases and J by 4 bases, and 11 bases separated the two germline ends. Germline CDR1 reads SGHRS; CDR2 reads YFSETQ. The CDR3 has 14 residues. The CDR3 loop reads CASSPVGSTGELFF. CDR3 DNA sequence: TGCGCCAGCAGCCCCGTCGGGAGCACCGGGGAGCTGTTTTTT.

The J gene is TRBJ1-1, the V gene TRBV30; D ambiguous. The V end lost 3 bases, the J end lost 5 bases, and 7 bases lay between the germline ends. Germline CDR1 reads GTSNPN; CDR2 reads SVGIG (reference sequence). The CDR3 covers 11 residues. CDR3 in DNA: TGTGCCTGGAGGGTGGGGACTGAAGCTTTCTTT. Its protein product is CAWRVGTEAFF.

The chain is built from TRBV21-1 and TRBJ2-4. TRBV21-1 represents a pseudogene. There are 15 residues in the CDR3. CDR3 nucleotides: TGTGCCAGCAGCAACAATGGGGCAGGGAGAGGCATTCAGTACTTC. Its translation: CASSNNGAGRGIQYF.

This sequence joins TRBV20-1 and TRBJ1-5; D is perhaps TRBD1 (5 bases). Trimming left V 6 bases short and J 5 bases short, with 8 bases between. Germline lookup yields CDR1 DFQATT and CDR2 SNEGSKA (reference sequence). The CDR3 runs 11 residues. The CDR3, as DNA: TGCAGTGCCGGGACCGATCAGCCCCAGCATTTT. It codes for CSAGTDQPQHF.

V is TRBV7-9 and J is TRBJ2-1, with 8 bases that match TRBD1. Germline CDR1 SEHNR, CDR2 FQNEAQ (reference sequence). The trim removed 5 bases at V and 8 bases at J, leaving 8 bases unmatched. The CDR3 length is 14 residues. CDR3 nucleotides: TGTGCCAGCAGCAAAAGACAGGGGTTGGATGAGCAGTTCTTC. Translating gives CASSKRQGLDEQFF.

The rearrangement joins TRBV6-5 to TRBJ1-5; a possible D gene is TRBD1 (6 bases). Between the trimmed V and J ends, which lost 6 bases and 2 bases, there was a span of 11 bases. Germline CDR1 and CDR2: MNHEY and SVGAGI. The CDR3 sequence is 14 residues long. The CDR3 loop is CASSLTGRNQPQHF. The CDR3 nucleotides are TGTGCCAGCAGCCTAACAGGGCGCAATCAGCCCCAGCATTTT.

V usage is TRBV9 and J usage is TRBJ1-1; 9 bases align to TRBD1. The CDR3 spans 13 residues. Losses at the gene ends were 7 bases for V and 11 bases for J; bases not matched to a gene: 12. Germline V gene sequence: CDR1 SGDLS, CDR2 YYNGEE. In DNA form, the CDR3 reads TGTGCCAGCTCCCCCGGGACAGGGTTCTCGGCTTTCTTT. The encoded protein is CASSPGTGFSAFF.

The rearrangement links TRBV29-1 to TRBJ2-2, with 11 bases lining up with TRBD2. The trim removed 6 bases at V and 3 bases at J, leaving 6 bases unmatched. CDR3 length: 15 amino acids. Germline CDR1 SQVTM, CDR2 ANQGSEA. CDR3 in DNA: TGCAGCGTAGACCTAGCGGGGGGCTACACCGGGGAGCTGTTTTTT. Its protein is CSVDLAGGYTGELFF.

The gene calls are TRBV28 and TRBJ1-1; possible D gene TRBD1, 5 bases. Germline V gene data show CDR1 as MDHEN and CDR2 as SYDVKM. The CDR3 is 13 amino acids. The V gene lost 7 bases and the J gene lost 3 bases, with 12 bases spanning the gap. The CDR3 sequence: CASTRGRYTEAFF. The CDR3 DNA reads TGTGCCAGCACCCGGGGACGGTACACTGAAGCTTTCTTT.

The chain recombines TRBV27 with TRBJ1-5; 9 bases line up with TRBD1. Germline loops: CDR1 MNHEY, CDR2 SMNVEV (reference sequence). The V segment lost 4 bases and the J segment 0 bases; nucleotides outside the gene matches: 7. CDR3 size: 17 residues. The CDR3 DNA sequence: TGTGCCAGCAGTTCCCTTAACAGGGGGCCTAGCAATCAGCCCCAGCATTTT. Its protein is CASSSLNRGPSNQPQHF.

This rearrangement joins TRBV11-2 to TRBJ1-2; no reliable D call. CDR1 SGHAT and CDR2 FQNNGV come from the germline V gene. Between the trimmed V and J ends, which lost 1 base and 3 bases, there was a span of 9 bases. The CDR3 is made up of 14 amino acids. This CDR3 reads CASSLGVTHYGYTF. CDR3 nucleotide sequence: TGTGCCAGCAGCTTAGGGGTGACCCACTATGGCTACACCTTC.

This clone was seen a single time. The rearrangement joins TRBV5-4 to TRBJ2-7; TRBD1 aligns across 8 bases. Germline loops: CDR1 SGHNT, CDR2 YYREEE (reference sequence). The CDR3 length is 14 residues. J gave up 6 bases and V 4 bases, and 9 bases lay outside the gene matches. The CDR3 DNA is TGTGCCAGCAGCCTGCAACAACAGGGGGGCGAGCAGTACTTC. Its protein product is CASSLQQQGGEQYF. The whole variable domain, remainder taken from reference TRBV5-4 and TRBJ2-7, is ETGVTQSPTHLIKTRGQQVTLRCSSQSGHNTVSWYQQALGQGPQFIFQYYREEENGRGNFPPRFSGLQFPNYSSELNVNALELDDSALYLCASSLQQQGGEQYFGPGTRLTVT.

As DNA, the CDR3 is TGTGCCTGGAGTGTAGGACTTCAGAGTGGCTACACCTTC. This gives the protein CAWSVGLQSGYTF. The chain couples TRBV30 to TRBJ1-2; D is unclear. The CDR3 length is 13 residues. Trimming shortened V by 0 bases and J by 7 bases, and 12 bases separated the two germline ends. The germline V gene encodes CDR1 GTSNPN and CDR2 SVGIG (reference sequence).

V and J are TRBV4-2 and TRBJ2-2; 10 bases fit TRBD1. CDR3 length: 16 amino acids. The V gene end was trimmed by 1 base and the J gene end by 6 bases; junction bases not matched to a gene: 5. From germline, CDR1 is LGHNA and CDR2 YNFKEQ. CDR3 bases: TGTGCCAGCAGCCAAGGTTTAGGACAGGGGGCCGGGGAGCTGTTTTTT. It encodes CASSQGLGQGAGELFF.

This clone was observed a few times. The gene calls are TRBV6-1 and TRBJ1-5; no reliable D call. Trimming removed 8 bases from V and 6 bases from J, with 14 bases in between. Germline V gene data show CDR1 as MNHNS and CDR2 as SASEGT. This CDR3 contains 13 residues. For the CDR3, the DNA is TGTGCCAGCGCCCGTAACCCTCGTCAGCCCCAGCATTTT. Translating gives CASARNPRQPQHF.

J is TRBJ2-7 and V is TRBV5-1, with 7 bases identical to TRBD1. J gave up 3 bases and V 1 base, and 7 bases lay outside the gene matches. The CDR3 covers 15 residues. CDR1 is SGHRS, CDR2 YFSETQ, per germline. CDR3 protein: CASSLLTGPYYEQYF. CDR3 DNA: TGCGCCAGCAGCTTGTTGACAGGGCCTTACTACGAGCAGTACTTC.

The V gene is TRBV7-9, the J gene TRBJ2-1, with 7 bases that match TRBD2. The CDR3 is 17 amino acids. Germline V lookup: CDR1 SEHNR, CDR2 FQNEAQ (reference sequence). Germline trimming cut 4 bases from V and 5 bases from J; bases unmatched to any gene: 14. The CDR3 loop reads CASSYRTSPYGDNEQFF. For the CDR3, the DNA is TGTGCCAGCAGCTACAGGACTAGTCCCTACGGAGACAATGAGCAGTTCTTC.

The chain links TRBV30 to TRBJ1-4, with a possible D match to TRBD1 (6 bases). From germline, CDR1 is GTSNPN and CDR2 SVGIG (reference sequence). This CDR3 is built from 14 residues. V lost 4 bases to trimming and J lost 5 bases, with 14 bases between them. This CDR3 reads CAWTSDRRNEKLFF. DNA of the CDR3: TGTGCCTGGACCTCGGACAGACGGAATGAAAAACTGTTTTTT.

V and J are TRBV4-1 and TRBJ1-2, with D possibly TRBD1 on 6 matching bases. V shed 0 bases and J shed 4 bases, with 9 bases lying between them. CDR3 length: 14 amino acids. Germline CDR1 and CDR2: MGHRA and YSYEKL. CDR3 in amino acids: CASSQDQGTYGYTF. In DNA, the CDR3 is TGCGCCAGCAGCCAAGATCAGGGGACCTATGGCTACACCTTC.